This TCR beta chain was sequenced in a study of response to subunit inactivated influenza vaccine. Whole-study findings and limits: Authors proposed each seasonal influenza vaccination draws in few new T cells.

CDR1 and CDR2 from the germline V gene are KGHDR and SFDVKD. The ends lost 1 base at V and 0 bases at J; junction bases unmatched: 5. This CDR3 is 19 amino acids long. TCRdb re-derived calls from the RT-PCR reads in MiXCR, one entry per CDR3 protein. The sample holds roughly 650,000 distinct CDR3 sequences, about 14% seen once. This clonotype was seen only a few times. The antigen remains undetermined. The rearrangement links TRBV24-1 to TRBJ2-1; TRBD2 matches at 13 bases. The clonotype was recovered from a man aged 45 to 65 who received an inactivated influenza vaccine. The sample was PBMCs from blood, taken 14 days before vaccination. The CDR3 nucleotides read TGTGCCACCAGTGATTTAGGGACTAGCGGGGAAAGCTCCTACAATGAGCAGTTCTTC. Protein sequence: CATSDLGTSGESSYNEQFF.